The T cell receptor beta chain under discussion was sequenced for a study of blood T cell repertoires in COVID-19. Study-level information: T cells, B-cell-depleted T cells, or PBMCs provided the cDNA or gDNA that served as material.

CDR1 and CDR2 from the germline V gene are LNHDA and SQIVND (reference sequence). This CDR3 spans 15 amino acids. J was trimmed by 4 bases and V by 5 bases; bases with no gene match: 10. As handled by the study authors: Using reference gene primer amplification, nucleated cell counts were estimated. The data were produced by immunoSEQ multiplex PCR, yet TCRdb's version contains in-frame clones alone and is incomplete. V and J calls and clone size are as listed in that table; D and trimming were resolved from the DNA. The table records tens of thousands of clones, about nine tenths of them present only once.

The sequencing sample was made of peripheral blood. The source of this sequence is a man aged 60 to 69 with COVID-19, enrolled during active disease. The chain links TRBV19 to TRBJ1-1, with 7 bases that match TRBD1. In nucleotides, the CDR3 is TGTGCCAGTAGTCGCAGGGACAGTGACAGCACTGAAGCTTTCTTT. Its protein is CASSRRDSDSTEAFF.